The clone carrying this TCR beta chain showed up many times. No antigen is known for it. Per the germline V gene, CDR1 is MNHEY and CDR2 is SMNVEV (reference sequence). The CDR3 covers 14 residues. The V segment lost 6 bases and the J segment 4 bases; nucleotides outside the gene matches: 4. A second roughly 7 to 12 cycle PCR used barcoded and J-beta primers. TCRdb re-called the 5' RACE reads with MiXCR, one entry per CDR3 protein. The sample contains roughly 700,000 distinct CDR3 sequences, around 49% of which appear only once. This sample stems from a study of blood T cells in healthy people across ages. Study-level points and caveats: Higher diversity, along with more naive CD4+ cells, distinguished long-lived donors from aged donors. Significant beta diversity loss was already apparent by age roughly 38, declining roughly linearly. No one knew whether donors had CMV, which possibly confounded expanded clonotype changes.

The rearrangement links TRBV27 to TRBJ2-1, with 9 nucleotides matching TRBD1. Sequencing was carried out using blood. This clonotype was obtained from a woman aged 55-70 years in good health. The CDR3 sequence: CASRTGGLYNEQFF. CDR3 sequence (DNA): TGTGCCAGCAGGACAGGGGGACTGTACAATGAGCAGTTCTTC.